This is a list of T cell receptor beta chains from one sample in a study of T-cell memory formation after mild COVID-19. TCRdb itself ran the 5' RACE reads through MiXCR, one entry per CDR3 protein. The sample lists about 320,000 distinct CDR3 sequences; approximately 14% were seen once. Sequencing used PBMCs or a T cell subset sorted from them (not recorded which). These receptor sequences come from a man in his late teens or twenties who had mild COVID-19 (a few samples of this study predate the infection). Cell type and time point are not known. The CDR3 runs from the conserved cysteine through the conserved F or W. D genes are given only for firm matches. The size entry is marked missing in some rows and otherwise reads once, few, many or a size class.

CDR3,DNA,D,J,size,V
CASSVAVGFETQYF,TGTGCCAGCAGCGTAGCCGTGGGTTTTGAGACCCAGTACTTC,NA,TRBJ2-5,few,TRBV9
CSARGPPNTIYF,TGCAGTGCTAGAGGACCGCCAAACACCATATATTTT,NA,TRBJ1-3,once,TRBV20-1
CATSRGLLAGGPEETQYF,TGTGCCACCAGCAGAGGCTTACTAGCGGGGGGGCCAGAAGAGACCCAGTACTTC,TRBD2,TRBJ2-5,many,TRBV15
CAWGRARRSTDTQYF,TGTGCCTGGGGGCGGGCCAGAAGGAGCACAGATACGCAGTATTTT,NA,TRBJ2-3,few,TRBV2
CASSPRTSGGGQFF,TGTGCCAGCAGCCCCCGGACTAGCGGGGGGGGGCAGTTCTTC,TRBD2,TRBJ2-1,few,TRBV7-2
CASSWGEYGYTF,TGTGCCAGCAGCTGGGGCGAGTATGGCTACACCTTC,NA,TRBJ1-2,NA,TRBV6-6
CASSVDTGQGETQYF,TGTGCCAGCAGCGTCGATACTGGACAGGGGGAGACCCAGTACTTC,TRBD1,TRBJ2-5,NA,TRBV9
CASSPVFGITTEAFF,TGTGCCAGTTCACCGGTTTTCGGAATCACCACTGAAGCTTTCTTT,NA,TRBJ1-1,few,TRBV28
CASSRGQIETQYF,TGTGCCAGCAGCCGTGGGCAAATCGAGACCCAGTACTTC,NA,TRBJ2-5,NA,TRBV7-2
CSASRVRINEQFF,TGCAGTGCCTCTCGTGTGCGGATCAATGAGCAGTTCTTC,NA,TRBJ2-1,NA,TRBV20-1
CASSQNRVGCTF,TGTGCCAGCAGCCAAAACAGGGTCGGGTGTACCTTT,NA,TRBJ1-1,few,TRBV5-6
CASNRAGGLVEQFF,TGTGCCAGCAACCGGGCAGGGGGGTTGGTTGAGCAGTTCTTC,NA,TRBJ2-1,NA,TRBV28
CASLPTGRTGELFF,TGTGCCAGCCTACCGACAGGGCGAACCGGGGAGCTGTTTTTT,TRBD1,TRBJ2-2,few,TRBV12-3/TRBV12-4
CASKSSDTDTQYF,TGTGCCAGCAAATCTAGCGACACAGATACGCAGTATTTT,NA,TRBJ2-3,NA,TRBV6-2/TRBV6-3
CASSFADRVYGELFF,TGTGCCAGCAGTTTCGCCGACAGGGTGTACGGGGAGCTGTTTTTT,TRBD1,TRBJ2-2,few,TRBV28
CASSSYGQYNSPLHF,TGTGCCAGCAGCTCCTACGGACAGTATAATTCACCCCTCCACTTT,NA,TRBJ1-6,NA,TRBV5-6
CASSRPEGGEQFF,TGTGCCAGCAGCCGACCAGAGGGGGGTGAGCAGTTCTTC,NA,TRBJ2-1,few,TRBV5-4
CASSEDRNTGELFF,TGTGCCAGCAGTGAAGACAGGAACACCGGGGAGCTGTTTTTT,NA,TRBJ2-2,many,TRBV27
CASSSQGARGTEAFF,TGCGCCAGCAGCTCACAGGGGGCGCGGGGTACTGAAGCTTTCTTT,TRBD1,TRBJ1-1,few,TRBV5-1
CASSFSTGFLLHNEQFF,TGCGCCAGCAGCTTTAGTACCGGGTTTCTCCTCCACAATGAGCAGTTCTTC,NA,TRBJ2-1,NA,TRBV5-1
CASSAKNGYTF,TGTGCCAGCAGCGCAAAGAATGGCTACACCTTC,NA,TRBJ1-2,few,TRBV9
CAMGTPGANVLTF,TGTGCCATGGGGACTCCTGGGGCCAACGTCCTGACTTTC,NA,TRBJ2-6,NA,TRBV10-3
CASSFWDRGYEQFF,TGTGCCAGCAGCTTTTGGGACAGGGGATATGAGCAGTTCTTC,TRBD1,TRBJ2-1,few,TRBV7-2
CSARVAEAFF,TGCAGCGCCCGGGTCGCTGAAGCTTTCTTT,NA,TRBJ1-1,few,TRBV29-1
CASSKAGFAEPGNTIYF,TGCGCCAGCAGCAAAGCGGGATTCGCCGAGCCTGGAAACACCATATATTTT,NA,TRBJ1-3,NA,TRBV4-3
CASSLVAGGPNEQYF,TGTGCCAGCAGCTTGGTAGCGGGGGGGCCCAACGAGCAGTACTTC,TRBD2,TRBJ2-7,NA,TRBV11-2
CASSQDYYGPQETQYF,TGCGCCAGCAGCCAAGATTACTACGGCCCACAAGAGACCCAGTACTTC,NA,TRBJ2-5,NA,TRBV4-3
CASSVEVSEQFF,TGTGCCAGCAGTGTAGAAGTGTCGGAGCAGTTCTTC,NA,TRBJ2-1,NA,TRBV2
CSARLQGITTEAFF,TGCAGTGCTAGGCTTCAGGGGATTACCACTGAAGCTTTCTTT,NA,TRBJ1-1,NA,TRBV20-1
CASSLEASGGADTQYF,TGTGCCAGCAGCTTAGAGGCTAGCGGGGGGGCGGATACGCAGTATTTT,TRBD2,TRBJ2-3,NA,TRBV7-7
CASSLGGLASTDTQYF,TGCGCCAGCAGCTTGGGGGGACTAGCTAGCACAGATACGCAGTATTTT,TRBD2,TRBJ2-3,few,TRBV5-1
CASSFVQPGTGELFF,TGCGCCAGCAGCTTTGTCCAGCCCGGCACCGGGGAGCTGTTTTTT,NA,TRBJ2-2,few,TRBV5-1
CASSAGLGNEQFF,TGCGCCAGCAGCGCCGGACTGGGGAATGAGCAGTTCTTC,NA,TRBJ2-1,few,TRBV5-1
CASSLLLPNTDTQYF,TGCGCCAGCAGCTTGCTTCTACCGAACACAGATACGCAGTATTTT,NA,TRBJ2-3,many,TRBV5-1
CASSQEAGGWQPQHF,TGCGCCAGCAGCCAGGAGGCAGGGGGTTGGCAGCCCCAGCATTTT,TRBD1,TRBJ1-5,NA,TRBV4-1
CSAHGDSTDTQYF,TGCAGTGCCCATGGGGACAGCACAGATACGCAGTATTTT,NA,TRBJ2-3,few,TRBV20-1
CSVAKVTSYEQYF,TGCAGCGTTGCTAAGGTCACCTCCTACGAGCAGTACTTC,NA,TRBJ2-7,NA,TRBV29-1
CASSSGTGNYEQYF,TGCGCCAGCAGCTCCGGGACAGGTAACTACGAGCAGTACTTC,TRBD1,TRBJ2-7,few,TRBV5-1
CASSPIFETQYF,TGTGCCAGCAGCCCCATATTCGAGACCCAGTACTTC,NA,TRBJ2-5,NA,TRBV6-6
CASREWGYNEQFF,TGTGCCAGCAGGGAGTGGGGCTACAATGAGCAGTTCTTC,NA,TRBJ2-1,few,TRBV6-6
CASSEAPTGGTEAFF,TGTGCCAGCAGTGAAGCCCCCACAGGGGGCACTGAAGCTTTCTTT,TRBD1,TRBJ1-1,NA,TRBV6-1
CASSPHGGTSPNEQFF,TGTGCCAGCAGTCCACACGGAGGCACCTCTCCCAATGAGCAGTTCTTC,NA,TRBJ2-1,NA,TRBV6-2/TRBV6-3
CASSQAWDGRNEKLFF,TGTGCCAGCAGCCAAGCCTGGGACGGCCGGAATGAAAAACTGTTTTTT,NA,TRBJ1-4,few,TRBV4-2
CASSQRSTSGGTDTQYF,TGCGCCAGCAGCCAACGGTCAACTAGCGGGGGAACAGATACGCAGTATTTT,TRBD2,TRBJ2-3,NA,TRBV4-1
CATSTGQKETQYF,TGCGCCACTTCGACGGGACAGAAAGAGACCCAGTACTTC,TRBD1,TRBJ2-5,few,TRBV5-1
CSVALEGSTDTQYF,TGCAGCGTTGCTTTGGAGGGGAGCACAGATACGCAGTATTTT,NA,TRBJ2-3,NA,TRBV29-1
CASSFTVNPDSYGYTF,TGTGCCAGCAGCTTTACCGTTAACCCAGATTCATATGGCTACACCTTC,NA,TRBJ1-2,many,TRBV7-2
CASSQSAYGTEAFF,TGTGCCAGCAGCCAATCGGCGTACGGCACTGAAGCTTTCTTT,NA,TRBJ1-1,few,TRBV3-1